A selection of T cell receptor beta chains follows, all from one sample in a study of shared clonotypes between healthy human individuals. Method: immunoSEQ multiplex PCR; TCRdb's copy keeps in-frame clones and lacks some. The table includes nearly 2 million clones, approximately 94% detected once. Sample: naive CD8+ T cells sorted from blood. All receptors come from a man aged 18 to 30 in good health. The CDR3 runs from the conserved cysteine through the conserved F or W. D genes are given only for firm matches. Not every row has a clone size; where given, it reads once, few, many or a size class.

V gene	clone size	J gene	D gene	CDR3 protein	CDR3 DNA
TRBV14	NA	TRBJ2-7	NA	CASTLNSDTFYEQYF	TGTGCCAGCACCTTAAATTCGGACACATTCTACGAGCAGTACTTC
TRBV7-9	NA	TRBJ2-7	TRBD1	CASKVFEGGPYEQYF	TGTGCCAGCAAGGTATTTGAAGGGGGCCCCTACGAGCAGTACTTC
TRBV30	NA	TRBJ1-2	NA	CAWSRATVDNYGYTF	TGTGCCTGGAGCCGGGCCACCGTCGATAACTATGGCTACACCTTC
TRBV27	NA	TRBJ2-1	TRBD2	CASSVISGRGDNEQFF	TGTGCCAGCAGTGTAATTAGCGGGAGAGGGGACAATGAGCAGTTCTTC
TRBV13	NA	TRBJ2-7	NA	CASSPQGLYEQYF	TGTGCCAGCAGCCCTCAGGGGTTATACGAGCAGTACTTC
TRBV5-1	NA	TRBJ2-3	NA	CASNTGSWGRRTDTQYF	TGCGCCAGCAACACTGGGTCGTGGGGGCGCCGGACAGATACGCAGTATTTT
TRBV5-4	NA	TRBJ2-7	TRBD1	CASSALDRSYEQYF	TGTGCCAGCAGTGCTCTGGACAGGTCCTACGAGCAGTACTTC
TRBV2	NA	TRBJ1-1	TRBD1	CASLGGGSTEAFF	TGTGCCAGCCTAGGAGGGGGCAGCACTGAAGCTTTCTTT
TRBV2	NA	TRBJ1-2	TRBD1	CASTQDRGDVRDYGYTF	TGTGCCAGCACCCAGGACAGGGGTGACGTTCGGGACTATGGCTACACCTTC
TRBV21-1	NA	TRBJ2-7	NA	CASSISPITRGRTYEQYF	TGTGCCAGCAGCATATCCCCAATCACCCGGGGCCGTACCTACGAGCAGTACTTC
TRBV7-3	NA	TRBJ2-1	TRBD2	CASSAPLAGGFGEQFF	TGTGCCAGCAGCGCCCCACTAGCGGGGGGCTTCGGTGAGCAGTTCTTC
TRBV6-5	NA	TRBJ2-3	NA	CASSREVADTQYF	TGTGCCAGCAGTCGAGAGGTGGCAGATACGCAGTATTTT
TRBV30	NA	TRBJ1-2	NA	CAWSGADYGYTF	TGTGCCTGGAGTGGGGCAGACTATGGCTACACCTTC
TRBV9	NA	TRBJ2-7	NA	CASSDDSSYEQYF	TGTGCCAGCAGCGACGACAGCTCCTACGAGCAGTACTTC
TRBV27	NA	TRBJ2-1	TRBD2	CASSPGLAGNEQFF	TGTGCCAGCAGTCCCGGACTAGCGGGGAATGAGCAGTTCTTC
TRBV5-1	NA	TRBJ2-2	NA	CASSFSVGTPNTGELFF	TGCGCCAGCAGCTTTTCAGTTGGGACACCAAACACCGGGGAGCTGTTTTTT
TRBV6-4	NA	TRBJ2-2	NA	CASSDSDNLNTGELFF	TGTGCCAGCAGTGACTCGGACAATTTAAACACCGGGGAGCTGTTTTTT
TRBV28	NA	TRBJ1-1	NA	CASRSTVNTEAFF	TGTGCCAGCAGGTCCACAGTGAACACTGAAGCTTTCTTT
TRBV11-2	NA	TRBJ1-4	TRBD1	CASSLDQGQGNEKLFF	TGTGCCAGCAGCTTAGATCAGGGACAGGGGAATGAAAAACTGTTTTTT
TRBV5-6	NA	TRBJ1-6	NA	CASSFGRGEYSPLHF	TGTGCCAGCAGTTTTGGACGGGGAGAATACTCACCCCTCCACTTT
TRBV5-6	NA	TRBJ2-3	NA	CASSLALYGNTDTQYF	TGTGCCAGCAGCTTAGCACTCTATGGTAACACAGATACGCAGTATTTT
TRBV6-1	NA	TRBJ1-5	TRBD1	CASSGITGGRLGGPQHF	TGTGCCAGCAGTGGAATCACAGGGGGTCGGCTCGGCGGGCCCCAGCATTTT
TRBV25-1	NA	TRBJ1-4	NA	CASSGEDSPEKKSVF	TGTGCCAGCAGTGGAGAGGACAGCCCAGAAAAAAAATCTGTTTTT
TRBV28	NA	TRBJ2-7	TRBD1	CASLRQGAPILLEEQYF	TGTGCCAGCCTTAGACAGGGGGCGCCTATTCTCCTAGAGGAGCAGTACTTC
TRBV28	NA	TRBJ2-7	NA	CASSDSGGRQYF	TGTGCCAGCAGTGACTCAGGGGGGAGGCAGTACTTC
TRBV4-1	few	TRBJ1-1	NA	CASSHPTRNTEAFF	TGCGCCAGCAGCCACCCTACAAGGAACACTGAAGCTTTCTTT
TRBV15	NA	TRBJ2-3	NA	CATSRALPDTQYF	TGTGCCACCAGCAGAGCCCTCCCAGATACGCAGTATTTT
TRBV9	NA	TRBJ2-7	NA	CASSVGPDSYEQYF	TGTGCCAGCAGCGTAGGTCCAGACTCCTACGAGCAGTACTTC
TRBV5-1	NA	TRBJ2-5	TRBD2	CASSTGLAGSGETQYF	TGCGCCAGCAGCACGGGACTAGCGGGATCTGGAGAGACCCAGTACTTC
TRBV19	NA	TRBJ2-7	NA	CASSIGGKAGYEQYF	TGTGCCAGTAGTATAGGAGGGAAAGCCGGCTACGAGCAGTACTTC
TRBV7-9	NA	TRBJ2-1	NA	CASSLSERAYNEQFF	TGTGCCAGCAGCTTATCAGAGCGCGCCTACAATGAGCAGTTCTTC
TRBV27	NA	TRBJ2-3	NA	CASSIIGGYSNTQYF	TGTGCCAGCAGTATTATCGGGGGTTACTCGAATACGCAGTATTTT
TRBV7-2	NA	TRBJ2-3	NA	CASSFLIERGTDTQYF	TGTGCCAGCAGCTTCTTAATTGAGAGAGGCACAGATACGCAGTATTTT
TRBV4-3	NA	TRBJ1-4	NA	CASSEGPTTNEKLFF	TGCGCCAGCAGCGAAGGCCCGACAACTAATGAAAAACTGTTTTTT
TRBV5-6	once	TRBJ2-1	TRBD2	CASSLKAGTSDEQFF	TGTGCCAGCAGCTTGAAGGCCGGGACTAGCGATGAGCAGTTCTTC
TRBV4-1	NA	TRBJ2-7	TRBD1	CASSQRTGGIYEQYF	TGCGCCAGCAGCCAGCGGACAGGGGGGATCTACGAGCAGTACTTC
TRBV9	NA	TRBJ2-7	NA	CASSVADSGSYEQYF	TGTGCCAGCAGCGTAGCGGATAGCGGCTCCTACGAGCAGTACTTC
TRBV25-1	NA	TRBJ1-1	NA	CASSLGSGTEAFF	TGTGCCAGCAGTTTAGGATCAGGCACTGAAGCTTTCTTT
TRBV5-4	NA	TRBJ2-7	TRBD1	CASSLGQGAGYEQYF	TGTGCCAGCAGCTTAGGACAGGGGGCGGGATACGAGCAGTACTTC
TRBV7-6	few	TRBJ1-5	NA	CASSRGSNQPQHF	TGTGCCAGCAGCCGGGGGAGCAATCAGCCCCAGCATTTT
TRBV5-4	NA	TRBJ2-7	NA	CASRGRLGDAYEQYF	TGTGCCAGCAGGGGGCGACTAGGGGACGCCTACGAGCAGTACTTC
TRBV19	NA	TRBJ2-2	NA	CASSIALGGTGELFF	TGTGCCAGTAGTATAGCACTCGGAGGGACCGGGGAGCTGTTTTTT
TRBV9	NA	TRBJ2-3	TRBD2	CASSVSGSGTDTQYF	TGTGCCAGCAGCGTTAGCGGGAGCGGCACAGATACGCAGTATTTT
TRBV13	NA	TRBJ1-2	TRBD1	CASSLGQGTNGYTF	TGTGCCAGCAGCTTGGGACAGGGGACGAATGGCTACACCTTC
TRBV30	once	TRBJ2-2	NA	CAWEGSGELFF	TGTGCCTGGGAAGGTTCCGGGGAGCTGTTTTTT
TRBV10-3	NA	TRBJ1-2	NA	CAISEGESYGYTF	TGTGCCATCAGCGAGGGGGAAAGCTATGGCTACACCTTC
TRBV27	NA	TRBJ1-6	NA	CASSTLGANSPLHF	TGTGCCAGCAGTACACTGGGGGCAAATTCACCCCTCCACTTT
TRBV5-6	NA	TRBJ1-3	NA	CASSFPESVGNTIYF	TGTGCCAGCAGCTTCCCAGAATCGGTTGGAAACACCATATATTTT
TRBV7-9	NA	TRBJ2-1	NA	CASSSDASEQFF	TGTGCCAGCAGCTCCGACGCCTCCGAGCAGTTCTTC
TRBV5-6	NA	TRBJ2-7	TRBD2	CASSLGTSVHEQYF	TGTGCCAGCAGCTTGGGGACTAGCGTCCACGAGCAGTACTTC
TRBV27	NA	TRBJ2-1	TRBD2	CASSGGASGNGDEQFF	TGTGCCAGCAGTGGGGGCGCTAGCGGGAACGGTGATGAGCAGTTCTTC
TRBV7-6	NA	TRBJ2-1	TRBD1	CASSLEQGGNNEQFF	TGTGCCAGCAGCTTAGAACAGGGGGGAAACAATGAGCAGTTCTTC
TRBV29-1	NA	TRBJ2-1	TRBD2	CSVESTGGAYNEQFF	TGCAGCGTTGAAAGCACGGGAGGGGCATACAATGAGCAGTTCTTC
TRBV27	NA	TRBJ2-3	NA	CASSDSTSLFIDTQYF	TGTGCCAGCAGTGACTCGACTAGTTTGTTCATTGATACGCAGTATTTT
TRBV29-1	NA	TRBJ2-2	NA	CSVVLFGGNTGELFF	TGCAGCGTTGTATTATTTGGGGGGAACACCGGGGAGCTGTTTTTT
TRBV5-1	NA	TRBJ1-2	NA	CASSPGSYGYTF	TGCGCCAGCAGCCCAGGGAGCTATGGCTACACCTTC
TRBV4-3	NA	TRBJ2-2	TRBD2	CASSQALAGGPDTGELFF	TGCGCCAGCAGCCAAGCACTAGCGGGAGGGCCGGACACCGGGGAGCTGTTTTTT
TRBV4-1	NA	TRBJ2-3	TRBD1	CASSPRTGGTDTQYF	TGCGCCAGCAGCCCTAGGACAGGGGGCACAGATACGCAGTATTTT
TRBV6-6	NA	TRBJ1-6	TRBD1	CASRPTGGAGNSPLHF	TGTGCCAGCAGACCCACAGGGGGCGCGGGTAATTCACCCCTCCACTTT
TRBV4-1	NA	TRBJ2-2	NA	CASSQEPNANTGELFF	TGCGCCAGCAGCCAAGAACCGAACGCGAACACCGGGGAGCTGTTTTTT